A single sample gave rise to the 27 T cell receptor beta chains below, sequenced in a study of shared clonotypes between healthy human individuals. The method was immunoSEQ multiplex PCR; TCRdb's version includes in-frame clones alone and lacks a portion of them. This table has about 2 million clones, 85% to 95% appearing once. What was sequenced was naive CD4+ T cells sorted from blood. Stated subset: CD45RA+ positively selected. Receptor source: a man aged 18 to 29 in good health.

The chain uses TRBV19 and TRBJ1-5; TRBD1 agrees at 10 bases. Losses at the gene ends were 7 bases for V and 7 bases for J; bases not matched to a gene: 7. The germline CDR1 and CDR2 sequences are LNHDA and SQIVND (reference sequence). CDR3 size: 14 residues. The CDR3 coding sequence is TGTGCCAGTAACCCGACAGGGGGCTACCAGCCCCAGCATTTT. Protein: CASNPTGGYQPQHF.

The CDR3 DNA sequence: TGTGCCATCAGTGAGTACGGTCCGAGCTCCTACAATGAGCAGTTCTTC. It codes for CAISEYGPSSYNEQFF. The chain recombines TRBV10-3 with TRBJ2-1, with D hard to call. Germline V lookup: CDR1 ENHRY, CDR2 SYGVKD. The CDR3 loop spans 16 amino acids. Trimming pared 1 base from V and 0 bases from J, leaving 10 bases between.

The chain carries TRBV27 and TRBJ2-2, with a tentative D call TRBD1 (6 bases). Trimming cost V 5 bases and J 10 bases, with 14 bases left between them. This CDR3 is 13 amino acids long. The V gene's germline CDR1 is MNHEY and CDR2 SMNVEV (reference sequence). CDR3 sequence (DNA): TGTGCCAGCAGTCGCCTCCAGGGGTCGGAGCTGTTTTTT. Encoded protein: CASSRLQGSELFF.

DNA of the CDR3: TGTGCCACCCGGGGTACAACTAATGAAAAACTGTTTTTT. As protein: CATRGTTNEKLFF. The chain recombines TRBV10-3 with TRBJ1-4; D is uncertain. This CDR3 spans 13 amino acids. Germline loops: CDR1 ENHRY, CDR2 SYGVKD. The germline V and J ends were trimmed by 10 bases and 0 bases, with 9 bases remaining between them.

This clone was counted a single time. The same CDR3 is also encoded by other DNA sequences in this sample. The rearrangement joins TRBV29-1 to TRBJ2-7, with D perhaps matching TRBD2 (6 bases). This CDR3 contains 12 residues. Trimming stripped 4 bases from V and 3 bases from J, with 10 bases between. Looked up from germline, CDR1 is SQVTM and CDR2 is ANQGSEA. The DNA for the CDR3 is TGCAGCGTTGGTAGCGGAAGCTACGAGCAGTACTTC. This encodes CSVGSGSYEQYF.

This chain links TRBV9 with TRBJ1-2; 9 bases are a match to TRBD1. Germline CDR1 and CDR2: SGDLS and YYNGEE. The V segment lost 4 bases and the J segment 4 bases; nucleotides outside the gene matches: 11. The CDR3 totals 16 residues. This CDR3 reads CASSPVPGQGTYGYTF. The CDR3, as DNA: TGTGCCAGCAGCCCAGTCCCGGGACAGGGAACCTATGGCTACACCTTC.

CDR3 sequence: CASSLGGTGTHYEQYF. CDR3 nucleotides: TGCGCCAGCAGCTTGGGGGGGACAGGAACCCACTACGAGCAGTACTTC. The rearrangement links TRBV5-1 to TRBJ2-7; TRBD1 matches at 8 bases. The CDR3 covers 16 residues. After removal of 0 bases from V and 3 bases from J, the junction contained 8 bases not matched to a gene. Per germline, CDR1 SGHRS and CDR2 YFSETQ.

This clone is a singleton in its sample. The chain combines TRBV6-6 with TRBJ2-5; D gene unclear. The V gene's germline CDR1 is MNHNY and CDR2 SVGAGI (reference sequence). This CDR3 has 13 amino acids. V lost 4 bases, J lost 2 bases, and 8 bases lay in between. The CDR3 sequence: CASSWTPQETQYF. In DNA form, the CDR3 reads TGTGCCAGCAGTTGGACCCCGCAAGAGACCCAGTACTTC.

The chain carries TRBV27 and TRBJ1-4, with D possibly matching TRBD1 (6 bases). V lost 5 bases and J 7 bases, leaving 20 bases between the germline ends. Germline V gene lookup returns CDR1 MNHEY and CDR2 SMNVEV (reference sequence). This CDR3 has 16 amino acids. The CDR3 nucleotides are TGTGCCAGCAGTACCCGCGTCGGGGGGGCGAGTGAAAAACTGTTTTTT. Protein: CASSTRVGGASEKLFF. Combining the CDR3 with reference TRBV27 and TRBJ1-4 gives the whole variable domain EAQVTQNPRYLITVTGKKLTVTCSQNMNHEYMSWYRQDPGLGLRQIYYSMNVEVTDKGDVPEGYKVSRKEKRNFPLILESPSPNQTSLYFCASSTRVGGASEKLFFGSGTQLSVL.

A word on this clone: This specimen includes other DNA sequences encoding the same CDR3. This chain joins TRBV18 and TRBJ1-2; D is possibly TRBD1 (6 bases). Trimming cost V 3 bases and J 4 bases, with 12 bases left between them. The CDR3 consists of 14 residues. Germline V gene lookup returns CDR1 KGHSH and CDR2 LQKENI. CDR3 bases: TGTGCCAGCTCACCCAGTACAGGGACCTATGGCTACACCTTC. Translated, it gives CASSPSTGTYGYTF.

Details on this clone: Distinct nucleotide sequences in the sample also encode this CDR3. This sequence joins TRBV20-1 and TRBJ2-1; unclear D gene. The V end was cut by 5 bases, the J end by 3 bases, with 2 bases between. The CDR3 length is 10 residues. CDR1 is DFQATT and CDR2 is SNEGSKA in the germline V gene (reference sequence). In nucleotides, the CDR3 is TGCAGTGCTGTCTACAATGAGCAGTTCTTC. Translating gives CSAVYNEQFF.

V usage is TRBV10-3 and J usage is TRBJ2-2; 7 nucleotides agree with TRBD2. The germline V gene encodes CDR1 ENHRY and CDR2 SYGVKD. The CDR3 loop spans 16 amino acids. V lost 4 bases, J lost 0 bases, and 5 bases stayed unmatched. The CDR3 bases are TGTGCCATCAGTGCCGCAAGCGGGGCGAACACCGGGGAGCTGTTTTTT. This translates into CAISAASGANTGELFF.

Note on this clone: The same CDR3 can be traced to other DNA sequences in this sample. V is TRBV7-2 and J is TRBJ2-7; 9 nucleotides line up with TRBD2. CDR3 length: 14 amino acids. The trim removed 4 bases at V and 4 bases at J, leaving 5 bases unmatched. In germline, CDR1 is SGHTA, CDR2 FQGNSA. For the CDR3, the DNA is TGTGCCAGCAGCTCGACTAGCGGCTCGTACGAGCAGTACTTC. Translation gives CASSSTSGSYEQYF.

CDR3 in amino acids: CASSLVKGATYNSPLHF. The DNA of the CDR3 is TGTGCCAGCAGCTTGGTAAAGGGGGCCACCTATAATTCACCCCTCCACTTT. This sequence joins TRBV5-6 and TRBJ1-6, with TRBD1 matching 7 bases. The CDR3 has 17 residues. The germline V gene encodes CDR1 SGHDT and CDR2 YYEEEE. V lost 0 bases to trimming and J lost 2 bases; unmatched junction nucleotides: 5.

On this clone itself: The same CDR3 also results from other DNA sequences found in this sample. The DNA of the CDR3 is TGTGCCAGCAGTTTAGGGGGGCAGGGAAATGAAAAACTGTTTTTT. It yields the protein CASSLGGQGNEKLFF. The V and J genes are TRBV28 and TRBJ1-4, with D possibly being TRBD1 (6 bases). The CDR3 totals 15 residues. Between the trimmed V and J ends, which lost 2 bases and 5 bases, there was a span of 12 bases. CDR1 is MDHEN, CDR2 SYDVKM, per germline.

The chain joins TRBV18 to TRBJ2-7, with a possible D match to TRBD2 (6 bases). V was trimmed by 2 bases and J by 7 bases, leaving 15 bases between them. This CDR3 has 14 residues. In germline, CDR1 is KGHSH, CDR2 LQKENI. CDR3 amino acids: CASSPTGPAGEQYF. CDR3 DNA sequence: TGTGCCAGCTCACCAACCGGGCCGGCGGGAGAGCAGTACTTC.

This rearrangement joins TRBV5-1 to TRBJ2-3; possibly TRBD2 for D (5 bases). The CDR3 runs to 13 residues. With 4 bases removed from V and 5 bases from J, the gap between germline ends came to 11 bases. Germline V gives CDR1 SGHRS, CDR2 YFSETQ. CDR3 in DNA: TGCGCCAGCAGCCAACCACGGGGAGATACGCAGTATTTT. The encoded protein is CASSQPRGDTQYF.

The CDR3 region has the DNA TGCGCCAGCAGCTTCCCCGAACCGCCCCGGGACAAAGGCCAAGAGACCCAGTACTTC. Its protein is CASSFPEPPRDKGQETQYF. The J gene is TRBJ2-5, the V gene TRBV5-1; tentative D call: TRBD1 (6 bases). V was cut by 2 bases and J by 1 base, with 24 bases left in between. CDR3 length: 19 amino acids. Germline assignment: CDR1 SGHRS and CDR2 YFSETQ.

The chain employs TRBV15 and TRBJ2-7, with 8 positions matching TRBD1. CDR3 length: 16 residues. V lost 2 bases and J lost 3; bases outside the gene matches: 9. CDR1 is LNHNV, CDR2 YYDKDF, per germline (reference sequence). The CDR3 DNA reads TGTGCCACCAGCAGACATGCAGGGGGCACTCTCTACGAGCAGTACTTC. It yields the protein CATSRHAGGTLYEQYF. Drawing the rest from reference TRBV15 and TRBJ2-7, the complete variable domain is DAMVIQNPRYQVTQFGKPVTLSCSQTLNHNVMYWYQQKSSQAPKLLFHYYDKDFNNEADTPDNFQSRRPNTSFCFLDIRSPGLGDTAMYLCATSRHAGGTLYEQYFGPGTRLTVT.

This clone was counted a single time. The chain combines TRBV4-1 with TRBJ2-2; tentative D call: TRBD1 (8 bases). The CDR3 contains 16 residues. The germline V gene encodes CDR1 MGHRA and CDR2 YSYEKL. Trimming removed 1 base from V and 6 bases from J, with 15 bases in between. CDR3 DNA: TGCGCCAGCAGCCAAGTCACAGGGGGGGCTTCCGGGGAGCTGTTTTTT. Residues: CASSQVTGGASGELFF.

The chain couples TRBV6-4 to TRBJ1-1; the D gene is possibly TRBD1 (6 bases). CDR3 length: 13 residues. Germline CDR1 reads MRHNA; CDR2 reads SNTAGT. V dropped 2 bases and J dropped 11 bases, with 15 bases sitting between them. The CDR3 here is CASSDVQGRKAFF. Written as DNA, the CDR3 is TGTGCCAGCAGTGACGTCCAGGGGAGGAAGGCTTTCTTT.

The V call is TRBV4-2, the J call TRBJ2-2; D is unclear. V was pared by 0 bases and J by 8 bases, with 4 bases between. The CDR3 has 12 amino acids. The germline gives CDR1 LGHNA, CDR2 YNFKEQ. CDR3 bases: TGTGCCAGCAGCCAAGAGCTGGGGGAGCTGTTTTTT. Residues: CASSQELGELFF.

V usage is TRBV6-1 and J usage is TRBJ2-1; TRBD1 might be the D (6 bases). The CDR3 length is 17 residues. Trimming stripped 4 bases from V and 0 bases from J, with 16 bases between. CDR1 MNHNS and CDR2 SASEGT come from the germline V gene. CDR3 DNA: TGTGCCAGCAGTGCGGACAGCCTAATACCCTCCTACAATGAGCAGTTCTTC. Translation: CASSADSLIPSYNEQFF.

The chain has TRBV2 and TRBJ2-5; either TRBD1 or TRBD2 may fit D (5 bases each). The CDR3 extends over 12 amino acids. V was trimmed by 6 bases and J by 3 bases, leaving 8 bases between them. Germline CDR1 SNHLY, CDR2 FYNNEI. The CDR3 spells CASRGTEETQYF. The CDR3 nucleotides are TGTGCCAGCAGGGGGACGGAAGAGACCCAGTACTTC. The whole variable domain, filled in from reference TRBV2 and TRBJ2-5, reads EPEVTQTPSHQVTQMGQEVILRCVPISNHLYFYWYRQILGQKVEFLVSFYNNEISEKSEIFDDQFSVERPDGSNFTLKIRSTKLEDSAMYFCASRGTEETQYFGPGTRLLVL.

This rearrangement joins TRBV10-3 to TRBJ2-7; TRBD2 might be the D (5 bases). The CDR3 spans 12 residues. V lost 8 bases to trimming and J lost 4 bases, with 12 bases between them. Germline V lookup: CDR1 ENHRY, CDR2 SYGVKD. The CDR3 loop is CAIGGGPYEQYF. The CDR3 DNA follows: TGTGCCATCGGCGGCGGGCCGTACGAGCAGTACTTC.

As for this clone: Other nucleotide sequences in the sample specify the same CDR3. This sequence joins TRBV7-2 and TRBJ2-7; D is perhaps TRBD2 (6 bases). The CDR3 length is 15 residues. V gave up 0 bases and J gave up 2 bases, with 11 bases separating them. The germline CDR1 and CDR2 sequences are SGHTA and FQGNSA. Here the CDR3 reads CASSLAGGGAYEQYF. Here the CDR3 DNA reads TGTGCCAGCAGCTTAGCGGGAGGTGGGGCCTACGAGCAGTACTTC.

V usage is TRBV5-6 and J usage is TRBJ2-4, with D perhaps given as TRBD1 or TRBD2 (6 bases each). There are 15 residues in the CDR3. The germline CDR1 and CDR2 sequences are SGHDT and YYEEEE. V lost 4 bases to trimming and J lost 8 bases, with 19 bases between them. The CDR3 loop is CASSPLGGPKDIQYF. The CDR3 coding sequence is TGTGCCAGCAGCCCTCTCGGGGGCCCGAAAGACATTCAGTACTTC.